This T cell receptor (beta chain) was observed in a study of cytomegalovirus exposure and HLA in healthy donors. This cohort consisted of healthy bone marrow donors. Primers: 60 Vbeta forward and 13 Jbeta reverse. Sequenced by immunoSEQ multiplex PCR; TCRdb stores in-frame clones only, minus some. The sample carries about 170,000 clones, 80% to 90% recorded once. Findings of the study overall: Later analysis suggested links between common viral pathogens and several top significant clusters.

J gave up 4 bases and V 7 bases, and 12 bases lay outside the gene matches. From germline, CDR1 is MNHEY and CDR2 SMNVEV (reference sequence). This CDR3 has 16 amino acids. Only a few counts were recorded for this clone. As yet, its antigen is unknown. Sequenced: PBMCs. The sequence was collected from a woman aged 18-29 years in good health and CMV-seronegative. J is TRBJ2-7 and V is TRBV27; the match to TRBD2 covers 11 bases. The CDR3 here is CASTSLQLAGVYEQYF. CDR3 nucleotide sequence: TGTGCCAGCACCTCCCTCCAACTAGCGGGAGTGTACGAGCAGTACTTC.